This TCR beta chain was obtained from a study of blood T cell repertoires in COVID-19. About the study: Some COVID-19 samples were acute and others convalescent; all came from the United States, Italy and Spain. T cells, B-cell-depleted T cells, or PBMCs supplied cDNA or gDNA.

The CDR3 length is 12 residues. CDR1 is MNHEY and CDR2 is SVGAGI in the germline V gene. The ends lost 5 bases at V and 7 bases at J; junction bases unmatched: 1. Per the study methods: Estimation of nucleated cell counts relied on the amplification of reference gene primers. Using immunoSEQ multiplex PCR, the repertoire was profiled, and TCRdb retains in-frame clones only, with some absent. Clone size and V and J calls were adopted from that table, with D and trimming inferred from the DNA. The profile shows 200,000 or so clones, approximately 79% of them singletons. V gene TRBV6-5 combines with J gene TRBJ2-7, with TRBD2 matching 11 bases. The material sequenced was peripheral blood. This clonotype was sampled from a man younger than 40 with active or convalescent COVID-19. The CDR3 DNA sequence: TGTGCCAGCAGTCGGACTAGCGGGGAGCAGTACTTC. Translating gives CASSRTSGEQYF.